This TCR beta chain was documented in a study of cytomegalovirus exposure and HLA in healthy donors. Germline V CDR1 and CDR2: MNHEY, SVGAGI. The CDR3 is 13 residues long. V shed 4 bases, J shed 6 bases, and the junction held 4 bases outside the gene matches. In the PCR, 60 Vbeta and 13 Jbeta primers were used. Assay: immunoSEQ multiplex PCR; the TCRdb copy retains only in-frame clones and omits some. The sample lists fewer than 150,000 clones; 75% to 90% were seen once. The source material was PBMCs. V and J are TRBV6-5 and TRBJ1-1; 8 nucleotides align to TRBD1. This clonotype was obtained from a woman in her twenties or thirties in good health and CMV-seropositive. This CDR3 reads CASSSTGVAEAFF. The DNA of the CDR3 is TGTGCCAGCAGTTCGACAGGGGTAGCTGAAGCTTTCTTT.